The 17 T cell receptor beta chains given below trace back to one sample, sequenced in a study of read filtering for tumor transcriptome and immune sequencing (dated by TCRdb to the early 2020s). TCRdb names Illumina HiSeq 4000 as the instrument used. Starting from 400 to 450 ng RNA, TCR libraries were constructed with the Immunoverse kit using molecular barcoded adaptors that cover the alpha/delta and beta/gamma chains. The public reads were reprocessed in TCRdb via fastp at Q25 and MiXCR, keeping in-frame beta chains. Duplicate CDR3 protein sequences are folded into a single record with the most common DNA and genes. The sample table shows approximately 40,000 distinct CDR3 sequences, and 12% to 15% are seen once. The leading ten clones occupy roughly 18% of the sample. Sequenced material: a population of CD138-negative cells sorted from bone marrow. The cell subset or site tag for this specimen amounts to: bone marrow mononuclear cells depleted of CD138+ plasma/myeloma cells by negative magnetic selection. The receptors originated from a donor aged 40 or over with multiple myeloma.

This clonotype has a count of ten or more. The V gene is TRBV20-1, the J gene TRBJ2-7; 11 bases agree with TRBD1. Germline CDR1 is DFQATT and CDR2 is SNEGSKA (reference sequence). The CDR3 runs 16 residues. V lost 2 bases to trimming and J lost 5 bases; unmatched junction nucleotides: 11. DNA of the CDR3: TGCAGTGCTAGAAGTCTACTGATGGGACAGGGGGACGAGCAGTACTTC. The encoded protein is CSARSLLMGQGDEQYF.

In the case of this clonotype: The final CDR3 position lacks the conserved phenylalanine or tryptophan, pointing to a likely read error. The DNA is omitted, as the CDR3 cannot be located on it reliably, and the CDR3 follows TCRdb's listing. The genes are TRBV12-3 or TRBV12-4 and TRBJ1-1; the table's D call, TRBD1, was not checked against the DNA. A total of 14 residues make up the CDR3, ends included. The CDR3 is CASSQTGSDTETFL.

This clonotype has ten or more counts. The rearrangement links TRBV7-2 to TRBJ1-1; TRBD1 is a possible D gene (5 bases). The CDR3 sequence is 14 residues long. Trimming pared 4 bases from V and 4 bases from J, leaving 13 bases between. Germline CDR1 SGHTA, CDR2 FQGNSA. The CDR3 region has the DNA TGTGCCAGCAGCTCCCGAAGGGGTATCACTGAAGCTTTCTTT. Amino acid sequence: CASSSRRGITEAFF.

This clonotype was recorded many times. The rearrangement joins TRBV7-2 to TRBJ2-4; the D is unclear. The CDR3 length is 14 residues. Trimming took off 1 base at V and 9 bases at J, with 13 bases between the two ends. Looked up from germline, CDR1 is SGHTA and CDR2 is FQGNSA. The CDR3 sequence: CASSLEARGGIQYF. Written as DNA, the CDR3 is TGTGCCAGCAGCTTAGAGGCACGTGGCGGCATTCAGTACTTC.

In this sample, this clonotype turned up many times. The rearrangement links TRBV20-1 to TRBJ1-1; possible D gene TRBD1, 5 bases. The CDR3 is 13 amino acids. CDR1 and CDR2 from the germline V gene are DFQATT and SNEGSKA (reference sequence). Trimming took 6 bases from V and 1 from J, leaving 12 bases between them. The CDR3 reads CSAHRQQNTEAFF. Here the CDR3 DNA reads TGCAGTGCGCACCGACAGCAGAACACTGAAGCTTTCTTT.

This clonotype has only a few counts. The rearrangement uses TRBV20-1 and TRBJ2-2; 10 nucleotides align to TRBD2. CDR3 size: 15 residues. Trimming removed 0 bases from V and 6 bases from J; junction bases left unmatched: 4. The germline V gene has CDR1 DFQATT and CDR2 SNEGSKA (reference sequence). CDR3 coding DNA: TGCAGTGCTAGAGATCCAGCGGGGGGGCCCGGGGAGCTGTTTTTT. Translated: CSARDPAGGPGELFF.

This clonotype was counted many times. The gene calls are TRBV7-9 and TRBJ2-1; 12 positions match TRBD2. The germline CDR1 and CDR2 sequences are SEHNR and FQNEAQ (reference sequence). Trimming took 2 bases from V and 8 from J; bases not matched to a gene: 4. The CDR3 sequence is 15 residues long. The DNA of the CDR3 is TGTGCCAGCAGCTTACCGACTAGCGGGGGACATGAGCAGTTCTTC. Amino acid sequence: CASSLPTSGGHEQFF.

To note about this clonotype: The junction departs from germline at one end; a sequencing error may be responsible. The V call is TRBV6-2 or TRBV6-3, the J call TRBJ2-1, with unresolved D. CDR1 and CDR2 from the germline V gene are MNHEY and SVGEGT. The CDR3 contains 13 residues. The CDR3 region has the DNA TGTACCAGCAGTTATTATGGCGGAAATGGGCAGTTCTTC. It codes for CTSSYYGGNGQFF.

As for this clonotype: A much larger clone lies a single base off, so this may be a read error. The chain employs TRBV5-4 and TRBJ2-5, with a tentative D call TRBD1 (5 bases). This CDR3 comprises 14 residues. Trimming took off 1 base at V and 5 bases at J, with 12 bases between the two ends. From germline, CDR1 is SGHNT and CDR2 YYREEE (reference sequence). As DNA, the CDR3 is TGTGCCAGCAGCTTGCAGGGTCTGTGGGAGACCCAGTACTTC. It translates to CASSLQGLWETQYF.

In its sample, this clonotype was seen a few times. The chain joins TRBV5-1 to TRBJ2-4, with 7 bases lining up with TRBD1. The junction had 7 bases not matched to a gene; V was cut back by 4 bases and J by 3 bases. The germline gives CDR1 SGHRS, CDR2 YFSETQ. This CDR3 comprises 15 residues. The CDR3: CASSRTGFDKNIQYF. As DNA, the CDR3 is TGCGCCAGCAGCCGGACAGGCTTCGACAAAAACATTCAGTACTTC.

At least ten counts were recorded for this clonotype. CDR3 amino acids: CASSRTSAQETQYF. The CDR3 bases are TGTGCCAGCAGTCGGACTAGCGCTCAAGAGACCCAGTACTTC. The chain carries TRBV28 and TRBJ2-5, with 9 bases that match TRBD2. The V and J ends lost 5 bases and 2 bases, in that order; junction bases with no gene match: 3. The CDR3 is 14 amino acids. The germline V gene encodes CDR1 MDHEN and CDR2 SYDVKM.

This clonotype came up many times. The V and J genes are TRBV5-1 and TRBJ2-3; 11 bases agree with TRBD1. The CDR3 has 15 residues. The germline V gene encodes CDR1 SGHRS and CDR2 YFSETQ. The V gene end was trimmed by 5 bases and the J gene end by 5 bases; junction bases not matched to a gene: 7. The CDR3 DNA follows: TGCGCCAGCAGGCGGGACAGGGGGTCTGAAGATACGCAGTATTTT. It is translated as CASRRDRGSEDTQYF.

This clonotype has a count of ten or more. The chain combines TRBV5-1 with TRBJ1-3, with no clear D. The germline V gene encodes CDR1 SGHRS and CDR2 YFSETQ. V was shortened by 0 bases and J by 2 bases, with 6 bases between the two germline ends. The CDR3 totals 14 residues. CDR3 sequence reads: CASSLGPTGNTIYF. DNA for the CDR3: TGCGCCAGCAGCTTGGGACCCACTGGAAACACCATATATTTT.

This clonotype was seen many times. The V and J genes are TRBV5-1 and TRBJ2-5; no clear D gene. The V gene lost 6 bases and the J gene lost 2 bases, with 11 bases spanning the gap. Germline assignment: CDR1 SGHRS and CDR2 YFSETQ. The CDR3 is 13 residues long. CDR3 sequence: CASTTLGQETQYF. The CDR3 coding sequence is TGCGCCAGCACCACTTTGGGACAAGAGACCCAGTACTTC.

This clonotype was counted at least ten times. This CDR3 reads CASSDVGQGSTDTQYF. The CDR3 region has the DNA TGTGCCAGCAGTGATGTGGGGCAGGGGAGCACAGATACGCAGTATTTT. This rearrangement joins TRBV2 to TRBJ2-3; D might be TRBD1 (6 bases). This CDR3 is built from 16 residues. Germline-derived CDR1 and CDR2 are SNHLY and FYNNEI. Trimming shortened V by 3 bases and J by 0 bases, and 13 bases separated the two germline ends.

On this clonotype: A read error may be the cause here, since a much bigger clone is one base away. As the CDR3 is not closed by the conserved phenylalanine or tryptophan, this likely results from a read error. The chain employs TRBV2 and TRBJ2-3; weak D call: TRBD2 (5 bases). V gave up 1 base and J gave up 4 bases, with 9 bases separating them. This CDR3 has 14 amino acids. Germline V gene lookup returns CDR1 SNHLY and CDR2 FYNNEI. CDR3 loop: CASSEVRESDTQYL. The CDR3 DNA sequence: TGTGCCAGCAGTGAAGTTCGGGAATCAGATACGCAGTATCTT.

This clonotype was seen repeatedly, ten times or more. This chain uses TRBV5-5 with TRBJ1-5; D ambiguous. Per the germline V gene, CDR1 is SGHKS and CDR2 is YYEKEE (reference sequence). This CDR3 has 15 amino acids. Trimming took 7 bases from V and 7 from J, leaving 21 bases between them. The CDR3 coding sequence is TGTGCCAGCGCCACCCTAGGAGGGTCCGGACAGCCCCAGCATTTT. It is translated as CASATLGGSGQPQHF.